What follows are 15 T cell receptor beta chains derived from one specimen sequenced in a study of blood T cell repertoires in COVID-19. Repertoires were generated with immunoSEQ multiplex PCR, while TCRdb's copy carries only in-frame clones and drops some. The profile covers approximately 100,000 clones, with roughly four fifths appearing a single time and 8% to 13% taken by the ten largest. Material for sequencing was peripheral blood. These receptors were taken from a man in his 70s with acute or convalescent COVID-19.

The genes are TRBV10-3 and TRBJ2-7; TRBD2 agrees at 11 bases. Per the germline V gene, CDR1 is ENHRY and CDR2 is SYGVKD. V gave up 5 bases and J gave up 3 bases; unmatched junction bases: 9. This CDR3 has 16 residues. The CDR3 spells CAISKALAGDGYEQYF. The CDR3 nucleotides read TGTGCCATCAGTAAAGCACTAGCGGGGGACGGCTACGAGCAGTACTTC.

The chain combines TRBV5-4 with TRBJ2-2, with D uncertain. The CDR3 extends over 15 amino acids. Trimming took 4 bases from V and 0 from J, leaving 10 bases between them. Germline V gene data show CDR1 as SGHNT and CDR2 as YYREEE (reference sequence). The CDR3 reads CASSPESSNTGELFF. Here the CDR3 DNA reads TGTGCCAGCAGCCCGGAGTCTTCGAACACCGGGGAGCTGTTTTTT.

The V and J genes are TRBV3-1 (or the pseudogene TRBV3-2) and TRBJ1-2, with 9 bases lining up with TRBD1. This CDR3 region has 14 residues. The germline CDR1 and CDR2 sequences are LGHDT and YNNKEL (reference sequence). The V gene end was trimmed by 2 bases and the J gene end by 7 bases; junction bases not matched to a gene: 5. DNA for the CDR3: TGTGCCAGCAGCCAACGGGACAGGGTTTTTGGCTACACCTTC. Its protein product is CASSQRDRVFGYTF.

The sample holds one count of this clone. The rearrangement uses TRBV9 and TRBJ2-5, with 12 bases identical to TRBD2. Germline V gene data show CDR1 as SGDLS and CDR2 as YYNGEE. The junction had 6 bases not matched to a gene; V was cut back by 1 base and J by 5 bases. This CDR3 has 16 amino acids. The DNA for the CDR3 is TGTGCCAGCAGCGTAAGACTAGCGGGAGAAAGGGAGACCCAGTACTTC. Translation: CASSVRLAGERETQYF.

The J gene is TRBJ1-2, the V gene TRBV30, with 7 bases matching TRBD1. The CDR3 sequence is 14 residues long. CDR1 GTSNPN and CDR2 SVGIG come from the germline V gene (reference sequence). The V and J ends lost 4 bases and 4 bases, in that order; junction bases with no gene match: 9. The CDR3 here is CAWTTTTGSYGYTF. As DNA, the CDR3 is TGTGCCTGGACTACAACGACAGGGAGCTATGGCTACACCTTC.

This chain uses TRBV7-2 with TRBJ1-6; weak D call: TRBD1 (5 bases). The CDR3 is made up of 15 amino acids. V dropped 1 base and J dropped 7 bases, with 11 bases sitting between them. CDR1 is SGHTA and CDR2 is FQGNSA in the germline V gene. The CDR3 loop is CASSLGGGTNSPLHF. The CDR3 DNA reads as TGTGCCAGCAGCTTAGGGGGAGGGACCAATTCACCCCTCCACTTT.

The chain recombines TRBV13 with TRBJ1-2, with D perhaps TRBD1 (6 bases). The V end was cut by 1 base, the J end by 8 bases, with 17 bases between. Looked up from germline, CDR1 is PRHDT and CDR2 is FYEKMQ (reference sequence). This CDR3 is 15 amino acids long. CDR3 coding DNA: TGTGCCAGCAGCTTAGTCACAGGGCGGTCGGGAGGCTACACCTTC. As protein: CASSLVTGRSGGYTF. Filled out from reference TRBV13 and TRBJ1-2, the complete variable domain reads AAGVIQSPRHLIKEKRETATLKCYPIPRHDTVYWYQQGPGQDPQFLISFYEKMQSDKGSIPDRFSAQQFSDYHSELNMSSLELGDSALYFCASSLVTGRSGGYTFGSGTRLTVV.

The genes are TRBV10-3 and TRBJ1-1, with D perhaps matching TRBD1 (6 bases). The germline CDR1 and CDR2 sequences are ENHRY and SYGVKD. V dropped 0 bases and J dropped 5 bases, with 13 bases sitting between them. This CDR3 region has 15 residues. In DNA, the CDR3 is TGTGCCATCAGTGAGTCGCAGACAGGACGTACTGAAGCTTTCTTT. It specifies CAISESQTGRTEAFF.

The chain uses TRBV10-3 and TRBJ2-3; 11 bases match TRBD1. V shed 2 bases, J shed 5 bases, and the junction held 6 bases outside the gene matches. This CDR3 spans 16 amino acids. Germline V CDR1 and CDR2: ENHRY, SYGVKD. As DNA, the CDR3 is TGTGCCATCAGTGAGCCTGGGACAGGGGGTGTAGATACGCAGTATTTT. Encoded protein: CAISEPGTGGVDTQYF.

The rearrangement joins TRBV7-3 to TRBJ2-2; the match to TRBD2 covers 8 bases. This CDR3 comprises 14 residues. The germline V gene encodes CDR1 SGHTA and CDR2 FQGTGA. V lost 5 bases and J lost 6; bases outside the gene matches: 5. DNA for the CDR3: TGTGCCAGCAGCCCCTCGGGACTAGCCGGGGAGCTGTTTTTT. Translating gives CASSPSGLAGELFF.

This clone was detected only a few times. This rearrangement joins TRBV20-1 to TRBJ1-2; D perhaps matches TRBD1 (5 bases). Trimming shortened V by 4 bases and J by 12 bases, and 15 bases separated the two germline ends. The CDR3 runs to 11 residues. Germline CDR1 is DFQATT and CDR2 is SNEGSKA (reference sequence). DNA for the CDR3: TGCAGTGCTATAGCGGGACCCTCAAACACCTTC. Translated, it gives CSAIAGPSNTF.

V usage is TRBV7-8 and J usage is TRBJ2-1, with D perhaps TRBD2 (6 bases). The V end lost 3 bases, the J end lost 6 bases, and 21 bases lay between the germline ends. Germline V CDR1 and CDR2: SGHVS, FQNEAQ. There are 17 residues in the CDR3. The CDR3 loop reads CASSLISGRPNGNEQFF. The CDR3 coding sequence is TGTGCCAGCAGCTTGATTTCGGGGAGGCCGAATGGCAATGAGCAGTTCTTC. Filled out from reference TRBV7-8 and TRBJ2-1, the complete variable domain reads GAGVSQSPRYKVAKRGQDVALRCDPISGHVSLFWYQQALGQGPEFLTYFQNEAQLDKSGLPSDRFFAERPEGSVSTLKIQRTQQEDSAVYLCASSLISGRPNGNEQFFGPGTRLTVL.

The chain is built from TRBV5-5 and TRBJ1-2; D gene ambiguous. Trimming took off 3 bases at V and 4 bases at J, with 13 bases between the two ends. The CDR3 totals 14 residues. Germline loops: CDR1 SGHKS, CDR2 YYEKEE (reference sequence). The CDR3 here is CASSSAQTSYGYTF. DNA of the CDR3: TGTGCCAGCAGCTCCGCCCAGACAAGCTATGGCTACACCTTC.

CDR3 protein: CASRTGGKNQPQHF. CDR3 DNA sequence: TGTGCCAGCAGGACAGGGGGCAAGAATCAGCCCCAGCATTTT. This sequence joins TRBV6-5 and TRBJ1-5; the match to TRBD1 covers 10 bases. V lost 6 bases and J lost 4; bases outside the gene matches: 3. The CDR3 is made up of 14 amino acids. CDR1 MNHEY and CDR2 SVGAGI come from the germline V gene.

This clone was counted a few times. This rearrangement joins TRBV19 to TRBJ2-5; TRBD2 matches at 8 bases. The CDR3 runs to 16 residues. The V segment lost 5 bases and the J segment 3 bases; nucleotides outside the gene matches: 11. Looked up from germline, CDR1 is LNHDA and CDR2 is SQIVND (reference sequence). The CDR3 spells CASSLGAGDPKETQYF. Here the CDR3 DNA reads TGTGCCAGTAGTTTAGGAGCGGGGGACCCAAAAGAGACCCAGTACTTC.